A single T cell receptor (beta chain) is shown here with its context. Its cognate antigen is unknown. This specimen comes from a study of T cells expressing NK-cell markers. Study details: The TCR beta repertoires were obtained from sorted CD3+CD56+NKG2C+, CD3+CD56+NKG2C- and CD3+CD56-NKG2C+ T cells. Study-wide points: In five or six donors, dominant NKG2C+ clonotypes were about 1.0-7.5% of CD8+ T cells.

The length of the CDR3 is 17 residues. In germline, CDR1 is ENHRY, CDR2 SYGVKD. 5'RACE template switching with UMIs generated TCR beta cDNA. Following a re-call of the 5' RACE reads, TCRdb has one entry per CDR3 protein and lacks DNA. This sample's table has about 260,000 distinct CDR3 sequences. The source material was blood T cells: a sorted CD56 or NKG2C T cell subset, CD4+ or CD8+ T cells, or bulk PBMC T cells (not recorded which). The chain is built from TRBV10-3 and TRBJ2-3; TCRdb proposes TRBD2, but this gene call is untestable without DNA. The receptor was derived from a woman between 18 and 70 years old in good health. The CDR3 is CAISGPYKRGSTDTQYF.